This entry features one T cell receptor (beta chain) sequence. These data belong to a study of blood T cell repertoires in COVID-19. Study summary: The study drew acute and convalescent COVID-19 samples from the United States, Italy and Spain. PBMCs, B-cell-depleted T cells, or T cells provided the cDNA or gDNA that made up the material.

In the original analysis: Scientists estimated how many nucleated cells there were by amplifying reference gene primers. Clones were sequenced by immunoSEQ multiplex PCR, and TCRdb holds only the in-frame ones, with some missing. The D gene and trimming were derived from the DNA, and the V and J assignments and clone size from that table. The sample has some 250,000 clones, 85% to 90% seen once. Germline CDR1 SGHRS, CDR2 YFSETQ. V lost 0 bases, J lost 3 bases, and 4 bases stayed unmatched. The CDR3 length is 15 residues. The sample comprised peripheral blood. The TCR was taken from a woman between 65 and 79 years old with active or convalescent COVID-19. The chain links TRBV5-1 to TRBJ2-3, with 7 bases fitting TRBD2. The CDR3 DNA reads TGCGCCAGCAGCTTGGAAGCGGGACGGACAGATACGCAGTATTTT. The encoded protein is CASSLEAGRTDTQYF. Filled out from reference TRBV5-1 and TRBJ2-3, the complete variable domain reads KAGVTQTPRYLIKTRGQQVTLSCSPISGHRSVSWYQQTPGQGLQFLFEYFSETQRNKGNFPGRFSGRQFSNSRSEMNVSTLELGDSALYLCASSLEAGRTDTQYFGPGTRLTVL.